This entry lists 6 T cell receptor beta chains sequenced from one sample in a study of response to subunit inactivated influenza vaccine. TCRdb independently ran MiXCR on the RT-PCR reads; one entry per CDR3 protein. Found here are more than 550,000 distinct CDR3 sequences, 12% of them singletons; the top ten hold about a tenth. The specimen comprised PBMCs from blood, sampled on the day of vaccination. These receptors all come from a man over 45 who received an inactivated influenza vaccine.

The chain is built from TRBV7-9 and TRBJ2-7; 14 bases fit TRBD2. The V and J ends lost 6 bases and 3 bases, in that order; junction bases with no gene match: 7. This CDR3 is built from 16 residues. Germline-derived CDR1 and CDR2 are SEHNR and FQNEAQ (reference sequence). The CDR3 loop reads CASRSGLAGGYYEQYF. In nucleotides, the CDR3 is TGTGCCAGCAGATCAGGACTAGCGGGAGGATACTACGAGCAGTACTTC. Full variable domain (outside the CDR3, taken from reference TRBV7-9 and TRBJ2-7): DTGVSQNPRHKITKRGQNVTFRCDPISEHNRLYWYRQTLGQGPEFLTYFQNEAQLEKSRLLSDRFSAERPKGSFSTLEIQRTEQGDSAMYLCASRSGLAGGYYEQYFGPGTRLTVT.

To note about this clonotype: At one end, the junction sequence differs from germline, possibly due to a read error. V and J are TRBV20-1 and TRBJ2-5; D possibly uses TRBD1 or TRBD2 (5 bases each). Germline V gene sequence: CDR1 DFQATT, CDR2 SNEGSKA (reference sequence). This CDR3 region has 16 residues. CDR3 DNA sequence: TGCTGTGCTAGAGATCTGTCCATTTGGGGGAAAGAGACCCAGTACTTC. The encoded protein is CCARDLSIWGKETQYF.

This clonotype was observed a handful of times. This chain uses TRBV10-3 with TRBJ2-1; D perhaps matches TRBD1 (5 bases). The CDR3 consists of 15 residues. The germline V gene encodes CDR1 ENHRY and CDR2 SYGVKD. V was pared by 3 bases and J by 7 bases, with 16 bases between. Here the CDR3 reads CAISDLSQGENEQFF. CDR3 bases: TGTGCCATCAGTGACCTGAGCCAGGGCGAGAATGAGCAGTTCTTC.

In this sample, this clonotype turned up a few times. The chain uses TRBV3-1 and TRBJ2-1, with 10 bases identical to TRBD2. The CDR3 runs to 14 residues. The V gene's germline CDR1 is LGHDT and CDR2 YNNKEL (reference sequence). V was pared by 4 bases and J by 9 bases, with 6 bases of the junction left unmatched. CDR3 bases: TGTGCCAGCAGCCCCAGCGGGAGGGTTGTTGAGCAGTTCTTC. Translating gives CASSPSGRVVEQFF.

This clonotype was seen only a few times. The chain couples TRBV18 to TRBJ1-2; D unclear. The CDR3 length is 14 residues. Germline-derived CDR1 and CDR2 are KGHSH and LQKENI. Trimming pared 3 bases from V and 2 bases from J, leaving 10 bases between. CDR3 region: CASSPQPANYGYTF. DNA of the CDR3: TGTGCCAGCTCACCGCAACCGGCGAACTATGGCTACACCTTC.

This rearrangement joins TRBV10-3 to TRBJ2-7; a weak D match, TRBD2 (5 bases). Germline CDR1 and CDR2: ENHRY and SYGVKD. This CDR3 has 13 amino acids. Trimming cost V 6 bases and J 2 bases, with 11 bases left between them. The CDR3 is CAIRDSGTYEQYF. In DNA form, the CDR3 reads TGTGCCATCAGAGACTCCGGGACCTACGAGCAGTACTTC.